These 11 T cell receptor beta chains came from one sample sequenced in a study of OX40 agonist ivuxolimab in advanced cancers. TCRdb keeps only in-frame clones here, not all; method: immunoSEQ multiplex PCR. In the table there are about 120,000 clones, around 89% of which are singletons. The source material was CD4+ or CD8+ T cells sorted from blood, sampled in a trial of the OX40 agonist ivuxolimab. Every receptor here comes from an adult with an advanced solid tumor such as melanoma, head and neck, liver or kidney cancer.

V and J are TRBV30 and TRBJ1-2; D uncertain. The germline V and J ends were trimmed by 0 bases and 1 base, with 9 bases remaining between them. The CDR3 is 14 amino acids. The V gene's germline CDR1 is GTSNPN and CDR2 SVGIG (reference sequence). CDR3: CAWSVRGYNYGYTF. The CDR3 bases are TGTGCCTGGAGTGTACGGGGATATAACTATGGCTACACCTTC. The full variable domain, with the rest looked up from reference TRBV30 and TRBJ1-2, is SQTIHQWPATLVQPVGSPLSLECTVEGTSNPNLYWYRQAAGRGLQLLFYSVGIGQISSEVPQNLSASRPQDRQFILSSKKLLLSDSGFYLCAWSVRGYNYGYTFGSGTRLTVV.

CDR3: CASSQEVQLMNTEAFF. The DNA for the CDR3 is TGCGCCAGCAGCCAAGAGGTACAGCTCATGAACACTGAAGCTTTCTTT. The chain is built from TRBV4-1 and TRBJ1-1; no firm D call. In germline, CDR1 is MGHRA, CDR2 YSYEKL. The V end lost 0 bases, the J end lost 0 bases, and 11 bases lay between the germline ends. This CDR3 comprises 16 residues.

The chain links TRBV18 to TRBJ2-3; TRBD1 aligns across 12 bases. This CDR3 region has 16 residues. J was trimmed by 1 base and V by 8 bases; bases with no gene match: 7. Germline V gives CDR1 KGHSH, CDR2 LQKENI. The CDR3 here is CASLPGTGGGTDTQYF. DNA for the CDR3: TGTGCCAGCCTCCCCGGGACAGGGGGCGGCACAGATACGCAGTATTTT.

The genes are TRBV5-6 and TRBJ2-3, with D tentatively TRBD1 or TRBD2 (5 bases each). Trimming stripped 3 bases from V and 4 bases from J, with 18 bases between. This CDR3 has 16 amino acids. Looked up from germline, CDR1 is SGHDT and CDR2 is YYEEEE. This CDR3 reads CASSSGWTRGSDTQYF. CDR3 DNA sequence: TGTGCCAGCAGCTCGGGGTGGACGAGGGGTTCAGATACGCAGTATTTT.

This chain connects TRBV6-1 to TRBJ1-1, with D possibly being TRBD1 (5 bases). There are 15 residues in the CDR3. Deletions cut 11 bases from V and 3 bases from J, with 22 bases between. CDR1 and CDR2 (germline): MNHNS, SASEGT. CDR3 amino acids: CASRRGWGMDTEAFF. CDR3 nucleotide sequence: TGTGCCTCCCGTCGGGGGTGGGGAATGGACACTGAAGCTTTCTTT.

This clone was seen a handful of times. V and J are TRBV7-9 and TRBJ1-6; D is perhaps TRBD1 (5 bases). CDR3 length: 12 residues. V dropped 4 bases and J dropped 8 bases, with 6 bases sitting between them. CDR1 SEHNR and CDR2 FQNEAQ come from the germline V gene (reference sequence). The CDR3 is CASSSQDSPLHF. Written as DNA, the CDR3 is TGTGCCAGCAGCTCACAGGATTCACCCCTCCACTTT.

The V gene is TRBV9, the J gene TRBJ2-1; D gene ambiguous. Trimming shortened V by 0 bases and J by 4 bases, and 11 bases separated the two germline ends. This CDR3 comprises 15 residues. CDR1 SGDLS and CDR2 YYNGEE come from the germline V gene. In nucleotides, the CDR3 is TGTGCCAGCAGCGTAGCTTCCCCCCGATACAATGAGCAGTTCTTC. As protein: CASSVASPRYNEQFF.

The DNA for the CDR3 is TGTGCCAGCAGCCTCCTAGGCCGACTCTATGGCTACACCTTC. The encoded protein is CASSLLGRLYGYTF. The rearrangement joins TRBV28 to TRBJ1-2; D uncertain. This CDR3 spans 14 amino acids. V was shortened by 6 bases and J by 4 bases, with 15 bases between the two germline ends. The V gene's germline CDR1 is MDHEN and CDR2 SYDVKM.

This clone turned up a few times. Here the CDR3 DNA reads TGCAGCGTTCAGACCTACAGCTCCTACAATGAGCAGTTCTTC. This gives the protein CSVQTYSSYNEQFF. The chain combines TRBV29-1 with TRBJ2-1, with D unclear. Germline CDR1 reads SQVTM; CDR2 reads ANQGSEA. Trimming pared 5 bases from V and 0 bases from J, leaving 11 bases between. The CDR3 totals 14 residues.

This clone has just one count. CDR3 region: CASSYSGDGPEKLFF. The CDR3 DNA reads TGTGCCAGCAGTTACAGTGGGGACGGACCTGAAAAACTGTTTTTT. V is TRBV6-5 and J is TRBJ1-4; maybe TRBD1 (5 bases). This CDR3 is 15 amino acids long. Looked up from germline, CDR1 is MNHEY and CDR2 is SVGAGI. Between the trimmed V and J ends, which lost 2 bases and 7 bases, there was a span of 14 bases.

V and J are TRBV7-2 and TRBJ2-7; D uncertain. The CDR3 contains 15 residues. In germline, CDR1 is SGHTA, CDR2 FQGNSA. V dropped 3 bases and J dropped 3 bases, with 15 bases sitting between them. Here the CDR3 reads CASSFQKGPYYEQYF. Written as DNA, the CDR3 is TGTGCCAGCAGCTTTCAGAAAGGACCCTACTACGAGCAGTACTTC.